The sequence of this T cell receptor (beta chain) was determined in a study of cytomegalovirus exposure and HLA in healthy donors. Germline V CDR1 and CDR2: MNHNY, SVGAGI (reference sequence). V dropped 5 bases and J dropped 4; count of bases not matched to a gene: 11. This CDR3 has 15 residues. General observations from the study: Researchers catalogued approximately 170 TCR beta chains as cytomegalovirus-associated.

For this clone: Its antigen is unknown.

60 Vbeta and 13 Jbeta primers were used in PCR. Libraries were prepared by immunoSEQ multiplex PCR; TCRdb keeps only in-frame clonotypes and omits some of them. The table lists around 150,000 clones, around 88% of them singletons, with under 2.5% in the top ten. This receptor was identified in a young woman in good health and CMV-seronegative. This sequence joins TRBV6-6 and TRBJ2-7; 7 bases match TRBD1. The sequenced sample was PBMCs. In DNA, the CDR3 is TGTGCCAGCAGTCAAACAGGGGAGATTGTTTACGAGCAGTACTTC. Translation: CASSQTGEIVYEQYF.